Presented here are 18 T cell receptor beta chains from one specimen sequenced in a study of tumor and adjacent non-tumor tissue in lung cancer. Three rounds of nested PCR, following a modified ARM-PCR protocol, produced the TCRbeta library. TCRdb analysed the multiplex PCR reads with MiXCR anew, one entry per CDR3 protein. Seen here are fewer than 120,000 distinct CDR3 sequences, around 82% observed once, and the top ten hold 20% to 25%. This sample's RNA came from whole unsorted tissue. Sequencing used lung tumor tissue. The receptors come from a man in his 70s with non-small cell lung cancer.

The chain employs TRBV29-1 and TRBJ1-1, with TRBD1 as a possible D gene (6 bases). In germline, CDR1 is SQVTM, CDR2 ANQGSEA. The CDR3 contains 14 residues. The CDR3 sequence is CRVFGQTTKTEAFF. CDR3 sequence (DNA): TGCAGGGTCTTCGGACAGACAACTAAAACTGAAGCTTTCTTT. Based on the CDR3 plus reference TRBV29-1 and TRBJ1-1, the full variable domain is SAVISQKPSRDICQRGTSLTIQCQVDSQVTMMFWYRQQPGQSLTLIATANQGSEATYESGFVIDKFPISRPNLTFSTLTVSNMSPEDSSIYLCRVFGQTTKTEAFFGQGTRLTVV.

About this clonotype: At one boundary the junction diverges from the germline segment, which might be a read error. The chain couples TRBV11-2 to TRBJ2-7; the D gene could be TRBD1 or TRBD2 (5 bases each). The CDR3 is made up of 15 amino acids. Germline V gene lookup returns CDR1 SGHAT and CDR2 FQNNGV. The CDR3 nucleotides are TGTGCCAGCAGCCCCGGGACGGGGCCCTCCTACGAGCGGTTCTTC. It is translated as CASSPGTGPSYERFF.

The rearrangement uses TRBV11-2 and TRBJ2-2; D is possibly TRBD1 (5 bases). The CDR3 runs to 16 residues. CDR1 SGHAT and CDR2 FQNNGV come from the germline V gene. Trimming took 2 bases from V and 6 from J, leaving 16 bases between them. This chain's CDR3 is CASSLMDTGVAGELFF. CDR3 bases: TGTGCCAGCAGCTTAATGGACACAGGAGTTGCCGGGGAGCTGTTTTTT. Full variable domain (rest looked up from reference TRBV11-2 and TRBJ2-2): EAGVAQSPRYKIIEKRQSVAFWCNPISGHATLYWYQQILGQGPKLLIQFQNNGVVDDSQLPKDRFSAERLKGVDSTLKIQPAKLEDSAVYLCASSLMDTGVAGELFFGEGSRLTVL.

About this clonotype: The junction differs from germline at one of its ends, possibly a read error. This chain connects TRBV5-4 to TRBJ2-6, with a weak D call TRBD2 (6 bases). The CDR3 loop spans 18 amino acids. Germline V CDR1 and CDR2: SGHNT, YYREEE (reference sequence). Here the CDR3 DNA reads TGTGCCAGCAGCGCCGAGGAGGGTTATAGCTCTGGGGTCAACGTCATGACTTTC. It yields the protein CASSAEEGYSSGVNVMTF.

Comments on this clonotype: At one end, the junction sequence differs from germline, possibly due to a read error. V and J are TRBV11-2 and TRBJ2-3; D possibly corresponds to TRBD1 (5 bases). This CDR3 has 14 residues. The germline V gene encodes CDR1 SGHAT and CDR2 FQNNGV. The CDR3 is CAISLTPGSNTRYF. Written as DNA, the CDR3 is TGTGCCATCAGCCTAACTCCAGGGTCAAATACGCGGTATTTT.

The chain uses TRBV6-5 and TRBJ1-5; possible D gene TRBD1, 6 bases. The CDR3 is 14 residues long. With 7 bases removed from V and 6 bases from J, the gap between germline ends came to 16 bases. Germline V CDR1 and CDR2: MNHEY, SVGAGI. CDR3 sequence (DNA): TGTGCCAGCACCAAGGGGGGCCTCTGTCAGCCCCAGCATTTT. Translating it yields CASTKGGLCQPQHF.

This clonotype is categorized as medium-sized. This chain connects TRBV6-6 to TRBJ1-1, with TRBD1 matching over 9 bases. There are 16 residues in the CDR3. In germline, CDR1 is MNHNY, CDR2 SVGAGI (reference sequence). Trimming at V came to 0 bases and at J to 3 bases, leaving 5 bases not matched to a gene. In nucleotides, the CDR3 is TGTGCCAGCAGTTACTCACCGGGACAGGGAGACACTGAAGCTTTCTTT. Translation: CASSYSPGQGDTEAFF.

Turning to this clonotype: One end of the junction does not line up with germline, which may come from a read error. The gene calls are TRBV11-2 and TRBJ2-2; perhaps TRBD2 as D (6 bases). CDR1 and CDR2 from the germline V gene are SGHAT and FQNNGV. CDR3 length: 14 amino acids. The DNA of the CDR3 is TGTGACAGCAGCCTGGACACTCAGTCCCGGGAGATGTTTTTT. Its protein is CDSSLDTQSREMFF.

There are many counts of this clonotype. The CDR3 protein is CASSLSDLFHGSYEQYF. CDR3 DNA sequence: TGTGCCAGCAGTTTATCCGACTTGTTCCATGGTTCCTACGAGCAGTACTTC. V and J are TRBV28 and TRBJ2-7; D unresolved. The germline V and J ends were trimmed by 1 base and 1 base, with 17 bases remaining between them. Germline CDR1 and CDR2: MDHEN and SYDVKM. The CDR3 totals 17 residues. The complete variable domain, with remaining parts taken from reference TRBV28 and TRBJ2-7, reads DVKVTQSSRYLVKRTGEKVFLECVQDMDHENMFWYRQDPGLGLRLIYFSYDVKMKEKGDIPEGYSVSREKKERFSLILESASTNQTSMYLCASSLSDLFHGSYEQYFGPGTRLTVT.

On this clonotype: An end of the junction differs from the germline gene, which may be a read error. The chain couples TRBV29-1 to TRBJ2-1; the match to TRBD2 covers 15 bases. CDR1 and CDR2 (germline): SQVTM, ANQGSEA. The CDR3 length is 16 residues. The CDR3 DNA reads as TGCAGCGTCCGGACTAGCGGGAGGGACTTATACAATGAGCTGTTCTTC. Translation: CSVRTSGRDLYNELFF.

As concerns this clonotype: This sequence may be a read error, since a much larger clone differs from it by one base. This chain connects TRBV28 to TRBJ2-1; 8 bases agree with TRBD1. The germline CDR1 and CDR2 sequences are MDHEN and SYDVKM. The CDR3 extends over 16 amino acids. The CDR3 DNA sequence: TGTGCCAGCAGGAAATATACAGGGGGACTCTACAATGAGAAGTTCTTC. As protein: CASRKYTGGLYNEKFF.

Comments on this clonotype: Since no conserved phenylalanine or tryptophan closes the CDR3, a read error is the likely cause. The chain uses TRBV11-2 and TRBJ1-1; D is unclear. Germline loops: CDR1 SGHAT, CDR2 FQNNGV. CDR3 length: 11 residues. The germline V and J ends were trimmed by 8 bases and 8 bases, with 12 bases remaining between them. The CDR3 reads CASASVVEAFH. The DNA of the CDR3 is TGTGCCAGCGCCTCGGTGGTCGAAGCTTTCCAT.

The V gene is TRBV10-2, the J gene TRBJ2-2; D ambiguous. V was pared by 7 bases and J by 2 bases, with 11 bases between. CDR3 length: 14 amino acids. Germline V gene lookup returns CDR1 WSHSY and CDR2 SAAADI. The CDR3 is CASKSDINTGELFF. The CDR3 coding sequence is TGCGCCAGCAAGAGTGACATTAACACCGGGGAGCTGTTTTTT.

With respect to this clonotype: One end of the junction is discordant with germline, which a read error may explain. V usage is TRBV28 and J usage is TRBJ2-7; D is possibly TRBD1 or TRBD2 (6 bases each). In germline, CDR1 is MDHEN, CDR2 SYDVKM. CDR3 length equals 17 residues. CDR3 sequence: CVSSLRGVLKTSHEQYF. The CDR3 DNA sequence: TGTGTCAGCAGTTTAAGGGGGGTCCTCAAGACATCCCACGAGCAGTACTTC.

In this sample, this clonotype turned up once. Germline is not matched at one junction end, which may reflect a read error. The rearrangement links TRBV12-3 or TRBV12-4 to TRBJ1-2, with D perhaps TRBD1 (5 bases). The CDR3 contains 13 residues. CDR3 protein: CTSSLGVGYGYTF. The CDR3 DNA is TGTACCAGCAGTTTAGGGGTCGGATATGGCTACACCTTC.

The chain links TRBV6-5 to TRBJ2-2; D gene unclear. Per the germline V gene, CDR1 is MNHEY and CDR2 is SVGAGI. The CDR3 contains 16 residues. The V end lost 6 bases, the J end lost 9 bases, and 23 bases lay between the germline ends. The chain's CDR3 is CASSLKAKANTRELFF. The CDR3 nucleotides are TGTGCCAGCAGCCTCAAAGCGAAGGCGAACACTAGGGAGCTGTTTTTT.

The chain joins TRBV12-3 or TRBV12-4 to TRBJ1-1; D may be TRBD1 (5 bases). The CDR3 runs 15 residues. Here the CDR3 reads CGNSLGRGMNTEAFF. The CDR3 region has the DNA TGTGGCAACAGTTTGGGAAGGGGCATGAACACTGAAGCTTTCTTT.

In the case of this clonotype: This may be a read error: a much more frequent sequence differs by one nucleotide. V usage is TRBV5-1 and J usage is TRBJ2-7, with 9 bases aligning to TRBD1. V gave up 5 bases and J gave up 5 bases; unmatched junction bases: 8. The CDR3 extends over 14 amino acids. The V gene's germline CDR1 is SGHRS and CDR2 YFSETQ. The CDR3 region is CASRTTGTGNEQYF. For the CDR3, the DNA is TGCGCCAGCAGGACGACCGGGACAGGGAACGAGCAGTACTTC. Based on the CDR3 plus reference TRBV5-1 and TRBJ2-7, the full variable domain is KAGVTQTPRYLIKTRGQQVTLSCSPISGHRSVSWYQQTPGQGLQFLFEYFSETQRNKGNFPGRFSGRQFSNSRSEMNVSTLELGDSALYLCASRTTGTGNEQYFGPGTRLTVT.